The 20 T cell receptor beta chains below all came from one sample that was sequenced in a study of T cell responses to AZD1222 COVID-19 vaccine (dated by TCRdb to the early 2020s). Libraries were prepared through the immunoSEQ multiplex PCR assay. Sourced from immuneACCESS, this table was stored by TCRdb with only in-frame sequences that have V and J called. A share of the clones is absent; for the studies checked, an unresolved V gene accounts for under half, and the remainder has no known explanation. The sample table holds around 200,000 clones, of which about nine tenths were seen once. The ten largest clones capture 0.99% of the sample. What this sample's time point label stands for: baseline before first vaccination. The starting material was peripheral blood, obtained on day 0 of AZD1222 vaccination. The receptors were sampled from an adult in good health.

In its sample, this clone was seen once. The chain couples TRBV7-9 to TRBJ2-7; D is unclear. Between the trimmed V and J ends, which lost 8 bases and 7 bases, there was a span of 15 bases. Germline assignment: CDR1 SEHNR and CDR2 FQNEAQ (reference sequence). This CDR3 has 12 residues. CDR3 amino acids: CASPVEGMEQYF. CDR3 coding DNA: TGTGCCAGCCCCGTGGAAGGCATGGAGCAGTACTTC.

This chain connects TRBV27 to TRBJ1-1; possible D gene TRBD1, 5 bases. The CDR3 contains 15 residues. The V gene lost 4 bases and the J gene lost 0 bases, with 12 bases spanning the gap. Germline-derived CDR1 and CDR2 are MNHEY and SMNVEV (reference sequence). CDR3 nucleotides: TGTGCCAGCAGTTCCAGGGCTACAATGAACACTGAAGCTTTCTTT. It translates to CASSSRATMNTEAFF.

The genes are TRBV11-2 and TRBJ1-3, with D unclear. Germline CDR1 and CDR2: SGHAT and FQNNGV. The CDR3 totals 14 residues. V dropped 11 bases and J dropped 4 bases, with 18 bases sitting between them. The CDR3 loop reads CAVRRAFRGNTIYF. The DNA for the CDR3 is TGTGCCGTAAGGAGGGCCTTTAGGGGAAACACCATATATTTT. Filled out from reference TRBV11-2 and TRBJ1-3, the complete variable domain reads EAGVAQSPRYKIIEKRQSVAFWCNPISGHATLYWYQQILGQGPKLLIQFQNNGVVDDSQLPKDRFSAERLKGVDSTLKIQPAKLEDSAVYLCAVRRAFRGNTIYFGEGSWLTVV.

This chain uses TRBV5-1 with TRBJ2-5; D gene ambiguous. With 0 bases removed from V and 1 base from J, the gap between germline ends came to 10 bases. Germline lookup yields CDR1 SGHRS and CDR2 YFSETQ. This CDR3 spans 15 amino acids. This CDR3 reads CASSLGASPQETQYF. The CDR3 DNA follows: TGCGCCAGCAGCTTGGGGGCCTCACCCCAAGAGACCCAGTACTTC.

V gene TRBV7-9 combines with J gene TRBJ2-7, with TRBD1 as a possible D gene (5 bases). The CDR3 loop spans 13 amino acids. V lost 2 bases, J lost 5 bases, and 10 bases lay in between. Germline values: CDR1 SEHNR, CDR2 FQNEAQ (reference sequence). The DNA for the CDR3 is TGTGCCAGCAGCTTAAGGGCACAGGACGAGCAGTACTTC. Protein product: CASSLRAQDEQYF. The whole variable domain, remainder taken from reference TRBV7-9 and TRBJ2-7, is DTGVSQNPRHKITKRGQNVTFRCDPISEHNRLYWYRQTLGQGPEFLTYFQNEAQLEKSRLLSDRFSAERPKGSFSTLEIQRTEQGDSAMYLCASSLRAQDEQYFGPGTRLTVT.

The CDR3 region is CASSPYDGSQLSTF. DNA of the CDR3: TGTGCCAGCAGCCCGTACGATGGATCCCAATTATCCACCTTC. This chain uses TRBV3-1 (or the pseudogene TRBV3-2) with TRBJ1-2; D uncertain. Germline V gene sequence: CDR1 LGHDT, CDR2 YNNKEL (reference sequence). The CDR3 consists of 14 residues. V lost 4 bases and J 13 bases, leaving 22 bases between the germline ends.

This CDR3 reads CASSLPGILDTQYF. CDR3 bases: TGTGCCAGCAGCTTACCAGGGATTCTAGATACGCAGTATTTT. The J gene is TRBJ2-3, the V gene TRBV7-9, with a weak D call TRBD1 (5 bases). The length of the CDR3 is 14 residues. Trimming removed 2 bases at V and 5 bases at J, with 11 bases between. The V gene's germline CDR1 is SEHNR and CDR2 FQNEAQ (reference sequence).

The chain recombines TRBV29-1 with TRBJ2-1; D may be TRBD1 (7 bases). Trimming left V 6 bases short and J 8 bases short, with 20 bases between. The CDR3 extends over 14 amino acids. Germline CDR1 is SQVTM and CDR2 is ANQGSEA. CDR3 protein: CSVQGGLASDEQFF. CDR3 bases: TGCAGCGTCCAGGGGGGACTGGCGTCCGATGAGCAGTTCTTC.

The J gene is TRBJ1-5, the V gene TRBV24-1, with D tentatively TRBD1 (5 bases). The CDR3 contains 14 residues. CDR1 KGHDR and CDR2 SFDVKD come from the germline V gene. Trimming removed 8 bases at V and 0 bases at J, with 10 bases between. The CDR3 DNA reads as TGTGCCACCAAGGGGAACTATAGCAATCAGCCCCAGCATTTT. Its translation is CATKGNYSNQPQHF.

The CDR3 DNA reads as TGTGCCAGCAGTCCGCGGGCCGACTATGGCTACACCTTC. Translating it yields CASSPRADYGYTF. J is TRBJ1-2 and V is TRBV6-5; no firm D call. The ends were cut back, 5 bases at V and 3 bases at J, with 10 bases in the middle. The CDR3 loop spans 13 amino acids. CDR1 is MNHEY, CDR2 SVGAGI, per germline.

The CDR3 loop is CSVEDFLAGNNEQFF. The CDR3 DNA is TGCAGCGTTGAAGATTTTCTAGCGGGCAACAATGAGCAGTTCTTC. V gene TRBV29-1 combines with J gene TRBJ2-1, with 8 bases that match TRBD2. With 0 bases clipped from V and 5 bases from J, the junction kept 6 bases outside the gene matches. From germline, CDR1 is SQVTM and CDR2 ANQGSEA. The CDR3 runs to 15 residues.

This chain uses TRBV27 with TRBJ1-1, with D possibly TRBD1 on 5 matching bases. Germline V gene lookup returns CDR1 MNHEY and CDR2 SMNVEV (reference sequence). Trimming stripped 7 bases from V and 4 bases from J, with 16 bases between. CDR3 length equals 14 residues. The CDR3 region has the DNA TGTGCCAGCACCCGGGGCCCCCCCAGCACTGAAGCTTTCTTT. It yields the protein CASTRGPPSTEAFF.

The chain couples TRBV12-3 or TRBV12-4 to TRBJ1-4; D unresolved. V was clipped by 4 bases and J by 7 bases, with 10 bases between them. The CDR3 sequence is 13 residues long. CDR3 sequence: CASSSDLFEKLFF. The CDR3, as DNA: TGTGCCAGCAGTTCGGACCTCTTTGAAAAACTGTTTTTT.

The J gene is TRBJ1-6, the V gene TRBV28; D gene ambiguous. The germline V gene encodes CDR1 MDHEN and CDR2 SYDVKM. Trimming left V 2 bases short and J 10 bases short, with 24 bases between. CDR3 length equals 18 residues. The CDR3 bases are TGTGCCAGCAGTTTACCGCCCCTTTTCGGAGGAGCCGGGTCACCCCTCCACTTT. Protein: CASSLPPLFGGAGSPLHF.

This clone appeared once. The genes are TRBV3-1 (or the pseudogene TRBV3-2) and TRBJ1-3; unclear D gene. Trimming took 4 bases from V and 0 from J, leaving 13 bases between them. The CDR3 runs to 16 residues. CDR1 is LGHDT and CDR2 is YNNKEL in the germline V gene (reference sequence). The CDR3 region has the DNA TGTGCCAGCAGCCCCTCAGTCGTCGCCTCTGGAAACACCATATATTTT. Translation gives CASSPSVVASGNTIYF.

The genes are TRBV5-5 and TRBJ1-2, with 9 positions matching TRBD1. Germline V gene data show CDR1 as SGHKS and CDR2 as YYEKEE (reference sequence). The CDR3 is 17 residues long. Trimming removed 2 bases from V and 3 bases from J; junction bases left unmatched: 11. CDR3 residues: CASSFRLGQGGDYGYTF. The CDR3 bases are TGTGCCAGCAGCTTCAGATTGGGACAGGGCGGGGACTATGGCTACACCTTC.

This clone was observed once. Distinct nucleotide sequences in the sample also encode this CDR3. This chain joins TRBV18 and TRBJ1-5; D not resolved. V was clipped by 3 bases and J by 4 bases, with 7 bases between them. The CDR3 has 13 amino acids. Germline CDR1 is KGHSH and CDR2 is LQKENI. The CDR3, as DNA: TGTGCCAGCTCACCGGACGGGAATCAGCCCCAGCATTTT. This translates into CASSPDGNQPQHF.

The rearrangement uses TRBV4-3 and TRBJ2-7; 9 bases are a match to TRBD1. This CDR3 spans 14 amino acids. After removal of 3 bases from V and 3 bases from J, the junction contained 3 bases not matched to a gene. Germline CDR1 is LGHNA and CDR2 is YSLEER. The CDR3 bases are TGCGCCAGCAGCCAGTGGACAGGGGTCTACGAGCAGTACTTC. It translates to CASSQWTGVYEQYF.

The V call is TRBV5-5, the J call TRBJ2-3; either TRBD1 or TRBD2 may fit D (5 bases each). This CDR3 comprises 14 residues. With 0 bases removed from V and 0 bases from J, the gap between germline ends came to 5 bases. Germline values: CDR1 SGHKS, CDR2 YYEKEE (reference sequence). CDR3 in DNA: TGTGCCAGCAGCTTGGGGGACAGCACAGATACGCAGTATTTT. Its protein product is CASSLGDSTDTQYF.

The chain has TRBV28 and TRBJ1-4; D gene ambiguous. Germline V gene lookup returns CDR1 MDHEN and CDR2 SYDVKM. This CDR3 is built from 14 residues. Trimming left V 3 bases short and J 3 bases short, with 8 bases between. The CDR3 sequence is CASSLPWANEKLFF. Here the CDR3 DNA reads TGTGCCAGCAGTTTGCCGTGGGCTAATGAAAAACTGTTTTTT. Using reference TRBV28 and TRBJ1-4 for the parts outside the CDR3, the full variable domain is DVKVTQSSRYLVKRTGEKVFLECVQDMDHENMFWYRQDPGLGLRLIYFSYDVKMKEKGDIPEGYSVSREKKERFSLILESASTNQTSMYLCASSLPWANEKLFFGSGTQLSVL.